The rows below give T cell receptor beta chains drawn from one sample of a study of blood T cells in healthy people across ages. TCRdb used MiXCR to reprocess the 5' RACE reads, holding one entry per CDR3 protein. Here the sample spans some 1.4 million distinct CDR3 sequences, 40% to 50% being singletons. Sequencing was performed on blood. The receptors were gathered from a woman between 18 and 30 years old in good health. Each CDR3 is given with its conserved first and last residue. The D gene is left open where the match is weak. The size field is filled for only some rows; it gives once, few, many or a size class.

>.|TRBV6-2/TRBV6-3|.|TRBJ1-2
TGTGCCAGCAGTGTCTCGGACGGACCCTATGGCTACACCTTC
CASSVSDGPYGYTF
>.|TRBV6-6|TRBD1|TRBJ1-6
TGTGCCTGCAGGGGACAGGATTCTAATTCACCCCTCCACTTT
CACRGQDSNSPLHF
>few|TRBV6-6|TRBD2|TRBJ2-7
TGTGCCAGCACCCGAACTAGCGGGGGGTATTGTGAGCAGTACTTC
CASTRTSGGYCEQYF
>few|TRBV28|.|TRBJ2-3
TGTGCCAGCAAGGGTGGCGTGGGCACAGATACGCAGTATTTT
CASKGGVGTDTQYF
>.|TRBV20-1|.|TRBJ2-1
TGCAGTGCTAGAGTTGCCGCGGTCTCCTACAATGAGCAGTTCTTC
CSARVAAVSYNEQFF
>many|TRBV9|TRBD1|TRBJ2-7
TGTGCCAGCAGCACCGGGACAGGGTCCTACGAGCAGTACTTC
CASSTGTGSYEQYF
>many|TRBV10-3|TRBD2|TRBJ2-5
TGTGCCATCAGCCTCCGACTAGCGGGAGAAGGGACCCAGTACTTC
CAISLRLAGEGTQYF
>few|TRBV4-2|.|TRBJ2-5
TGTGCCAGCAGCCAGACGGAGGGGGAGACCCAGTACTTC
CASSQTEGETQYF
>.|TRBV20-1|TRBD1|TRBJ1-2
TGCAGTGCTAGCGGTCCGGGACAGGGCGATGGCTACACCTTC
CSASGPGQGDGYTF
>few|TRBV10-2|.|TRBJ2-7
TGCGCCAGCAGTGAGGGGTCGGGTAGCGCATTCTCCTACGAGCAGTACTTC
CASSEGSGSAFSYEQYF
>.|TRBV6-1|.|TRBJ2-1
TGTGCCAGCCCAAGGCAGAACGACTTCAATGAGCAGTTCTTC
CASPRQNDFNEQFF
>.|TRBV7-3|.|TRBJ1-1
TGTGCCGGCAGCTTGCAAGGGGCGTCAAACACTGAAGCTTTCTTT
CAGSLQGASNTEAFF
>.|TRBV20-1|TRBD1|TRBJ2-5
TGCAGTGCTAGCGGAGGGACAGGGGTCAGGGCAGAGGCCCAGTACTTC
CSASGGTGVRAEAQYF
>few|TRBV5-1|.|TRBJ2-6
TGCGCCAGCAGCTTGGAAGGTTACTCTGGGGCCAACGTCCTGACTTTC
CASSLEGYSGANVLTF
>few|TRBV13|TRBD2|TRBJ2-1
TGTGCCAGCAGCTTAGCCACTAGCGGTAGCTCCTACAATGAGCAGTTCTTC
CASSLATSGSSYNEQFF
>.|TRBV11-2|TRBD1|TRBJ1-1
TGTGCCAGCAGCGAAGGGACAGGGGGATTCGGTTTCTTT
CASSEGTGGFGFF
>.|TRBV27|TRBD1|TRBJ1-1
TGTGCCAGCAGGACAGGGAAGTTGACTGAAGCTTTCTTT
CASRTGKLTEAFF
>few|TRBV7-6|TRBD2|TRBJ2-7
TGTGCCAGCAGCTTAGCGGCTAGCGGGGAATTCTACGAGCAGTACTTC
CASSLAASGEFYEQYF
>few|TRBV27|TRBD1|TRBJ1-5
TGTGCCAGCAGAGGGACAGGGATGCAGCCCCAGCATTTT
CASRGTGMQPQHF
>.|TRBV12-3/TRBV12-4|.|TRBJ2-1
TGTGCCAGCAGCGGAGCGGGTTACTCCTACAATGAGCAGTTCTTC
CASSGAGYSYNEQFF
>.|TRBV18|.|TRBJ1-1
TGTGCCAGCTCACCACTCCCTCGGGACACTGAAGCTTTCTTT
CASSPLPRDTEAFF
>many|TRBV7-2|.|TRBJ2-3
TGTGCCAGCAGCTTAGGGTTCGGGGATACGCAGTATTTT
CASSLGFGDTQYF
>.|TRBV7-2|TRBD2|TRBJ2-7
TGTGCCAGCAGCCCCGCTAGCGGCCTTTACGAGCAGTACTTC
CASSPASGLYEQYF
>few|TRBV7-2|TRBD2|TRBJ2-7
TGTGCCAGCAGCTTATCTAGCGGGAGTGGTTACGAGCAGTACTTC
CASSLSSGSGYEQYF
>.|TRBV27|.|TRBJ1-5
TGTGCCAGCAGTCTCAGGACAGATTCTAATCAGCCCCCGCATTTT
CASSLRTDSNQPPHF
>.|TRBV9|.|TRBJ2-2
TGTGCCAGCAGCACCCGCGGATCTCGAGTGGGGACCGGGGAGCTGTTTTTT
CASSTRGSRVGTGELFF
>few|TRBV6-5|.|TRBJ2-7
TGTGCCAGCAGTTACGGTGAGAGGGGCTCCTACGAGCAGTACTTC
CASSYGERGSYEQYF